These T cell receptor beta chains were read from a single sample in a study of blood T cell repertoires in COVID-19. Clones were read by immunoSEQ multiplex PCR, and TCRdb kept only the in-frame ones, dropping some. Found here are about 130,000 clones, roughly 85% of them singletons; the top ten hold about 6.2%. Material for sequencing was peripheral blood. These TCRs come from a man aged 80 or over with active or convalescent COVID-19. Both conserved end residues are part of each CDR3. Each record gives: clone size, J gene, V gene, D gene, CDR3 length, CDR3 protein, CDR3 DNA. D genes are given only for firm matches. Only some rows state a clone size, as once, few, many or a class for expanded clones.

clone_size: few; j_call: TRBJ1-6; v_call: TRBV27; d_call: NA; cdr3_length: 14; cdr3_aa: CASSFNQKNSPLHF; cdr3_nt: TGTGCCAGCAGTTTCAACCAGAAAAATTCACCCCTCCACTTT
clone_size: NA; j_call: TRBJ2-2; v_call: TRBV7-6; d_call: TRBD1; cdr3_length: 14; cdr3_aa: CASNARGGAGELFF; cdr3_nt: TGTGCCAGCAACGCTCGAGGGGGCGCCGGGGAGCTGTTTTTT
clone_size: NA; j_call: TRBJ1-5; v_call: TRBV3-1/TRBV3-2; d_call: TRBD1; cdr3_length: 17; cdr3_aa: CASSQAGGGYSNQPQHF; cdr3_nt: TGTGCCAGCAGCCAAGCAGGGGGCGGATATAGCAATCAGCCCCAGCATTTT
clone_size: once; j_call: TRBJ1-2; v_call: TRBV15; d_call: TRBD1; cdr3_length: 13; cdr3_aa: CATSRDPQGAKIF; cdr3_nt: TGTGCCACCAGCAGAGATCCGCAGGGGGCGAAGATATTC
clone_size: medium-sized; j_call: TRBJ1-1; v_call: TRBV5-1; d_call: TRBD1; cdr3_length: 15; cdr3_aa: CASSTSGTANTEAFF; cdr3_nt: TGCGCCAGCAGCACCTCCGGGACAGCGAACACTGAAGCTTTCTTT
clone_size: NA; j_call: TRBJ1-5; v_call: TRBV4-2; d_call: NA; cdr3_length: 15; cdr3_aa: CASSQDPGANQPQHF; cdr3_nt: TGTGCCAGCAGCCAAGACCCAGGGGCAAATCAGCCCCAGCATTTT
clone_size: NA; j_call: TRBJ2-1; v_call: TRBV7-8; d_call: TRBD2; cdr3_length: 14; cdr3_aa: CASHPAGGYNEQFF; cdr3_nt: TGTGCCAGCCACCCGGCGGGAGGGTACAATGAGCAGTTCTTC
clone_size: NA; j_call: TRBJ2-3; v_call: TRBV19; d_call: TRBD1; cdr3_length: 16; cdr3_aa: CASSSPRDRGTDTQYF; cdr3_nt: TGTGCCAGTAGTTCACCCCGGGACAGAGGCACAGATACGCAGTATTTT
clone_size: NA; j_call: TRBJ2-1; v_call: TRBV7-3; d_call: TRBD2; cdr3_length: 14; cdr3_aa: CASSLSGRVNEQFF; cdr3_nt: TGTGCCAGCAGCTTGAGCGGGAGGGTGAATGAGCAGTTCTTC
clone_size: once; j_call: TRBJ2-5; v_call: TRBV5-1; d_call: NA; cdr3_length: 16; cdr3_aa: CASSFSTGGLGETQYF; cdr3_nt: TGCGCCAGCAGCTTTTCTACGGGGGGCCTAGGAGAGACCCAGTACTTC
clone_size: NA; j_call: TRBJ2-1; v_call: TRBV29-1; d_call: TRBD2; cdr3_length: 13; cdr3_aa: CSPRGGGEGEQFF; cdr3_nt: TGCAGCCCCCGGGGCGGGGGGGAGGGTGAGCAGTTCTTC
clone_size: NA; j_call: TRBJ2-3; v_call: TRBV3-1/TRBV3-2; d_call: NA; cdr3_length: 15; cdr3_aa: CASSHQPEGTDTQYF; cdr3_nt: TGTGCCAGCAGCCATCAACCCGAGGGCACAGATACGCAGTATTTT
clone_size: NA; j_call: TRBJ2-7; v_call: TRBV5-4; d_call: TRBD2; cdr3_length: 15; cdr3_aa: CASSESSGGPYEQYF; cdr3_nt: TGTGCCAGCAGCGAATCTAGCGGGGGGCCGTACGAGCAGTACTTC
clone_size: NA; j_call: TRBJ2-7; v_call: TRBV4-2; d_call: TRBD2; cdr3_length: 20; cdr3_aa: CASSQDLASGGTDSFIEQYF; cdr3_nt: TGTGCCAGCAGCCAAGATCTGGCTAGCGGGGGGACCGATTCCTTTATCGAGCAGTACTTC
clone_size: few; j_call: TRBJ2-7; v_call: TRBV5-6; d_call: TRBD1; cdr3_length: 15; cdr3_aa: CASSAGTGAPYEQYF; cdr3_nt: TGTGCCAGCAGCGCGGGGACAGGGGCCCCCTACGAGCAGTACTTC
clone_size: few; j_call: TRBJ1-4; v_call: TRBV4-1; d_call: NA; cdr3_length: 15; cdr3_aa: CASSQDRGGMEKLFF; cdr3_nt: TGCGCCAGCAGCCAAGATAGAGGGGGAATGGAAAAACTGTTTTTT
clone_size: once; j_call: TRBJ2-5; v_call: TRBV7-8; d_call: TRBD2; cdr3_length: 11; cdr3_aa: CASNQSGRTHF; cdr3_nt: TGTGCCAGCAACCAAAGCGGGAGAACCCACTTC
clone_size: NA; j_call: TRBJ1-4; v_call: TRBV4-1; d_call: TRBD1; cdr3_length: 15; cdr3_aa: CASSQSPTGSEKLFF; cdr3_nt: TGCGCCAGCAGCCAAAGTCCGACAGGGAGTGAAAAACTGTTTTTT
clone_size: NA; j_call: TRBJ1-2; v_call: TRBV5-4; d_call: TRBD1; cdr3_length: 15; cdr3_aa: CASRPDRGGDYGYTF; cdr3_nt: TGTGCCAGCAGACCAGACAGGGGGGGTGACTATGGCTACACCTTC
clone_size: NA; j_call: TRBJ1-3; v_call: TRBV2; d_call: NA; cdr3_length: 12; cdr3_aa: CASKPPGNTIYF; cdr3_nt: TGTGCCAGCAAGCCTCCTGGAAACACCATATATTTT
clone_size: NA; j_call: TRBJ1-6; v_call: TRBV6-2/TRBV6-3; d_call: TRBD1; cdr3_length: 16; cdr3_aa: CASSSSTGGRSSPLHF; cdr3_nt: TGTGCCAGCAGTTCTTCCACAGGGGGCAGGAGTTCACCCCTCCACTTT
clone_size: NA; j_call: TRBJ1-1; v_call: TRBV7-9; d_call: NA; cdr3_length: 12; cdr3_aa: CASSLITAEAFF; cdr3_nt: TGTGCCAGCAGCTTAATTACGGCTGAAGCTTTCTTT
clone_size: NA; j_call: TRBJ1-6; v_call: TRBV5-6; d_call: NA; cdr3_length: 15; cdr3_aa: CASSLWRGINSPLHF; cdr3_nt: TGTGCCAGCAGCTTATGGAGGGGCATTAATTCACCCCTCCACTTT
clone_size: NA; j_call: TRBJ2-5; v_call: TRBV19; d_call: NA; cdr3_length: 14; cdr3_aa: CASSATGFRETQYF; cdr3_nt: TGTGCCAGTAGTGCCACAGGGTTTCGAGAGACCCAGTACTTC